These T cell receptor beta chains were read from a single sample in a study of blood T cell repertoires in COVID-19. Assay: immunoSEQ multiplex PCR; the TCRdb copy retains only in-frame clones and omits some. The table lists roughly 120,000 clones, about 80% of them singletons. Sequences were obtained from peripheral blood. These receptors were obtained from a woman of 80 years or more with acute or convalescent COVID-19. Each CDR3 is given with its conserved first and last residue. Fields, in order: clone size, V gene, D gene, J gene, CDR3 protein, CDR3 DNA. A D gene is named only where the DNA matches it firmly. Expanded clones are given a class, and other clones once, few, many or no size at all.

>.|TRBV27|.|TRBJ1-4
CASRGRGRQTEKLFF
TGTGCCAGCAGGGGCCGTGGGAGGCAAACTGAAAAACTGTTTTTT
>.|TRBV12-5|TRBD2|TRBJ2-1
CASGFDRTITGTSGGRIYNEQFF
TGTGCTAGTGGTTTCGACAGAACGATCACCGGGACTAGCGGGGGCCGAATCTACAATGAGCAGTTCTTC
>.|TRBV18|.|TRBJ1-5
CASSPGGAAQPQHF
TGTGCCAGCTCACCTGGGGGGGCCGCTCAGCCCCAGCATTTT
>.|TRBV7-9|.|TRBJ1-5
CASSSQGRGNQPQHF
TGTGCCAGCAGCTCTCAGGGGAGAGGCAATCAGCCCCAGCATTTT
>.|TRBV20-1|.|TRBJ2-1
CSASDPTGPLYNEQFF
TGCAGTGCTAGTGATCCCACGGGTCCTCTATACAATGAGCAGTTCTTC
>.|TRBV6-4|.|TRBJ1-4
CASSPGHIPNEKLFF
TGTGCCAGCAGTCCAGGACACATACCAAATGAAAAACTGTTTTTT
>.|TRBV7-2|TRBD2|TRBJ2-2
CASSGPSGGTGELFF
TGTGCCAGCAGCGGGCCTAGCGGGGGCACCGGGGAGCTGTTTTTT
>.|TRBV7-7|.|TRBJ1-4
CASSPQQGPNEKLFF
TGTGCTAGCAGCCCACAACAGGGCCCTAATGAAAAACTGTTTTTT
>few|TRBV29-1|TRBD1|TRBJ1-1
CSSQTGATEAFF
TGCAGTAGTCAGACAGGGGCAACTGAAGCTTTCTTT
>once|TRBV3-1/TRBV3-2|.|TRBJ1-2
CASGEYNYGYTF
TGTGCCAGCGGGGAGTATAACTATGGCTACACCTTC
>.|TRBV10-3|TRBD2|TRBJ2-6
CAIMGAGATGANVLTF
TGTGCCATCATGGGAGCGGGAGCAACCGGGGCCAACGTCCTGACTTTC
>many|TRBV7-9|.|TRBJ1-2
CASTKTGQTGYGYTF
TGTGCCAGCACCAAAACGGGTCAGACAGGCTATGGCTACACCTTC
>.|TRBV10-1|.|TRBJ2-3
CASSESSPGDGTDTQYF
TGCGCCAGCAGTGAGTCGTCTCCAGGGGATGGCACAGATACGCAGTATTTT
>.|TRBV19|TRBD2|TRBJ2-2
CASSTAGGSSGELFF
TGTGCCAGTAGTACAGCGGGAGGATCTTCCGGGGAGCTGTTTTTT
>.|TRBV24-1|.|TRBJ2-7
CATIWRVGYEQYF
TGTGCCACCATTTGGAGGGTTGGTTACGAGCAGTACTTC
>few|TRBV2|.|TRBJ1-4
CASMTGQYNEKLFF
TGTGCCAGCATGACCGGACAGTATAATGAAAAACTGTTTTTT
>.|TRBV7-2|.|TRBJ1-2
CASSLGSDSYGYTF
TGTGCCAGCAGCTTAGGGAGCGACAGCTATGGCTACACCTTC
>.|TRBV4-1|TRBD2|TRBJ2-3
CASSQVGSGRATDTQYF
TGCGCCAGCAGCCAAGTGGGTAGCGGGAGGGCCACAGATACGCAGTATTTT
>.|TRBV6-1|TRBD1|TRBJ2-7
CASSEPGQGTYEQYF
TGTGCCAGCAGTGAACCGGGACAGGGAACCTACGAGCAGTACTTC
>.|TRBV5-5|TRBD1|TRBJ2-3
CASGKGASSSTDTQYF
TGTGCCAGCGGCAAGGGGGCTTCCTCTAGCACAGATACGCAGTATTTT
>.|TRBV7-9|.|TRBJ1-1
CASSLPGEAFF
TGTGCCAGCAGCCTCCCGGGGGAAGCTTTCTTT
>few|TRBV7-3|.|TRBJ2-2
CASSLTGSLGGQLDTGELFF
TGTGCCAGCAGCTTAACAGGTTCCTTGGGTGGACAGCTAGACACCGGGGAGCTGTTTTTT
>once|TRBV4-2|TRBD2|TRBJ2-7
CASSPRLAGKYEQYF
TGTGCCAGCAGCCCTAGACTAGCGGGGAAATACGAGCAGTACTTC
>.|TRBV19|.|TRBJ1-5
CASSRQASNQPQHF
TGTGCCAGTAGTAGACAGGCTAGCAATCAGCCCCAGCATTTT
>.|TRBV6-5|TRBD1|TRBJ1-5
CASRAGTGGFQPQHF
TGTGCCAGCAGAGCTGGGACAGGGGGCTTTCAGCCCCAGCATTTT
>.|TRBV5-1|.|TRBJ1-4
CASSEVGVEEKLFF
TGCGCCAGCAGTGAGGTAGGGGTAGAAGAAAAACTGTTTTTT
>.|TRBV27|.|TRBJ2-7
CASSPTEGAAYEQYF
TGTGCCAGCAGCCCGACGGAGGGCGCTGCCTACGAGCAGTACTTC
>few|TRBV7-2|TRBD2|TRBJ2-2
CASSLGLAVTGELFF
TGTGCCAGCAGCTTAGGGCTAGCGGTGACCGGGGAGCTGTTTTTT
>.|TRBV5-1|TRBD1|TRBJ1-4
CASSTGTGEVKLFF
TGCGCCAGCAGCACCGGGACAGGGGAAGTAAAACTGTTTTTT
>few|TRBV19|.|TRBJ1-5
CASSFAGQTENQPQHF
TGTGCCAGTAGTTTCGCAGGACAGACCGAGAATCAGCCCCAGCATTTT
>once|TRBV6-6|.|TRBJ2-7
CASTREGHGYEQYF
TGTGCCAGCACCCGCGAGGGTCACGGCTACGAGCAGTACTTC
>.|TRBV5-1|.|TRBJ1-4
CASNPNPGSSEKLFF
TGCGCCAGCAACCCGAATCCCGGGAGTAGTGAAAAACTGTTTTTT
>.|TRBV29-1|TRBD1|TRBJ1-2
CSVRDSDDGYTF
TGCAGCGTCCGGGACAGTGACGATGGCTACACCTTC
>.|TRBV11-1|TRBD2|TRBJ2-7
CASSLRYGRSSYEQYF
TGTGCCAGCAGCTTACGGTACGGGAGGAGCTCCTACGAGCAGTACTTC
>.|TRBV28|.|TRBJ1-2
CASSIQGFGYTF
TGTGCCAGCAGTATACAGGGTTTTGGCTACACCTTC
>few|TRBV28|TRBD2|TRBJ2-7
CASSPSGRWGYEQYF
TGTGCCAGCAGTCCCAGCGGGAGGTGGGGATACGAGCAGTACTTC
>.|TRBV11-2|.|TRBJ2-1
CASSFRRTPPNEQFF
TGTGCCAGCAGCTTCCGGAGGACTCCACCCAATGAGCAGTTCTTC
>once|TRBV4-2|TRBD2|TRBJ2-3
CASSQPTGGLGDTQYF
TGTGCCAGCAGCCAACCTACGGGGGGGCTTGGAGATACGCAGTATTTT
>.|TRBV30|TRBD2|TRBJ2-5
CAWTPGLAVQETQYF
TGTGCCTGGACTCCGGGACTAGCGGTACAAGAGACCCAGTACTTC
>few|TRBV18|.|TRBJ1-4
CASSGQLQQISTNEKLFF
TGTGCCAGCTCAGGACAGCTCCAGCAGATTTCAACTAATGAAAAACTGTTTTTT